Sequencing of this T cell receptor beta chain was carried out in a study of cytomegalovirus exposure and HLA in healthy donors. Turning to this clone: The antigen remains unidentified.

Study-wide points: Whilst most TCR sequences proved rare, a subset of public TCRs occurred across many donors. Researchers counted over 150 TCR beta chains as cytomegalovirus-associated.

Assay: immunoSEQ multiplex PCR; the TCRdb copy retains only in-frame clones and omits some. The repertoire consists of around 150,000 clones, with 75% to 90% occurring once and the leading ten covering approximately 2.2%. The CDR3 runs to 15 residues. Germline CDR1 reads MNHNS; CDR2 reads SASEGT. J gave up 3 bases and V 7 bases, and 8 bases lay outside the gene matches. The receptor comes from a woman aged 18 to 35 in good health and CMV-seronegative. The chain couples TRBV6-1 to TRBJ1-5; TRBD1 agrees at 8 bases. The sequenced material came from PBMCs. The CDR3: CASTSGTGNNQPQHF. CDR3 DNA sequence: TGTGCCAGCACCTCCGGGACAGGAAACAATCAGCCCCAGCATTTT.